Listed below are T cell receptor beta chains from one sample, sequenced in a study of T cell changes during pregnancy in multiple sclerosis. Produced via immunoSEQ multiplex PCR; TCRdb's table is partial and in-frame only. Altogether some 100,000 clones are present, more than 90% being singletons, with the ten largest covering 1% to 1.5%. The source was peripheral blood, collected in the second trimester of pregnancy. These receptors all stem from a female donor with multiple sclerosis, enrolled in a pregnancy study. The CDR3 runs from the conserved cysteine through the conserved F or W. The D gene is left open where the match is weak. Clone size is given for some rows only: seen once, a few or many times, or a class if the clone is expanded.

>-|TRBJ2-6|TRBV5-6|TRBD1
TGTGCCTCCGACAGGGGGCGGAGGGACGTCCTGACTTTC
CASDRGRRDVLTF
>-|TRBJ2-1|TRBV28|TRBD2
TGTGCCAGCACCCAGGGACTAGCGGGAGGCTGGAATGAGCAGTTCTTC
CASTQGLAGGWNEQFF
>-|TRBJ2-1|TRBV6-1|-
TGTGCCAGCAACCGCCTGGGGGGCTCCTACAATGAGCAGTTCTTC
CASNRLGGSYNEQFF
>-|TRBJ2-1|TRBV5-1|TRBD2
TGCGCCAGCAGCTTGAGTCTAGCGGCTTCCTACAATGAGCAGTTCTTC
CASSLSLAASYNEQFF
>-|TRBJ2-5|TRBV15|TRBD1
TGTGCCACCAGCAGAGCAGCGGCCGGGACAGAAGAGACCCAGTACTTC
CATSRAAAGTEETQYF
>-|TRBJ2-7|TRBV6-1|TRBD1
TGTGCCAGCAAGTATTGGGGACAGGGCCTTTACGAGCAGTACTTC
CASKYWGQGLYEQYF
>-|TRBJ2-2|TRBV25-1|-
TGTGCCAGCAGTGTGCAGGGGGGTTCGAACACCGGGGAGCTGTTTTTT
CASSVQGGSNTGELFF
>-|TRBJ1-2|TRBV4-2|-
TGTGCCAGCAGCCAAGTATACGGGGAGACCTACTATGGCTACACCTTC
CASSQVYGETYYGYTF
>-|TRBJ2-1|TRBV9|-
TGTGCCAGCAGCCCGGCTAAAATCGGGACTCACAATGAGCAGTTCTTC
CASSPAKIGTHNEQFF
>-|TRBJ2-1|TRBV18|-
TGTGCCAGCTCACCACTGAGCGGCATCTCCTACAATGAGCAGTTCTTC
CASSPLSGISYNEQFF
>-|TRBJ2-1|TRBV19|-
TGTGCCAGTAGTATCCGTCTAGCGCAATACAATGAGCAGTTCTTC
CASSIRLAQYNEQFF
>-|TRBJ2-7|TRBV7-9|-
TGTGCCAGCATAGGGGGTTACGAGCAGTACTTC
CASIGGYEQYF
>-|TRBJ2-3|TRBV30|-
TGTGCCTGGAGGAGCGCAGATACGCAGTATTTT
CAWRSADTQYF
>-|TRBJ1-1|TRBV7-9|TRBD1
TGTGCCAGCAGCCCCTCACCCGGGACAGGGATACGGAACACTGAAGCTTTCTTT
CASSPSPGTGIRNTEAFF
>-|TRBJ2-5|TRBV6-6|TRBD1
TGTGCCAGCAGTTACCGGGACAGGCAAGAGACCCAGTACTTC
CASSYRDRQETQYF
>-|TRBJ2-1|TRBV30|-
TGTGCCTGGAGTGCGGGATTGGGAAATGAGCAGTTCTTC
CAWSAGLGNEQFF
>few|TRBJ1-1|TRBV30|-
TGTGCCTGGAGTGTACGGGTTATCACTGAAGCTTTCTTT
CAWSVRVITEAFF
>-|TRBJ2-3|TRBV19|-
TGTGCCAGTAAGGGGATTGGTGAAGATACGCAGTATTTT
CASKGIGEDTQYF
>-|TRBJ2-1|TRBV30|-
TGTGCCTGGAGTGTCCAGGGGCGCGGAAATCTCAATGAGCAGTTCTTC
CAWSVQGRGNLNEQFF
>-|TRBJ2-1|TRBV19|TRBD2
TGTGCCAGTAGTATAGCGAGCGGGGGTCGGAATGAGCAGTTCTTC
CASSIASGGRNEQFF
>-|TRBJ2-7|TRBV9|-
TGTGCCAGCAGCGTAGCCGGAACTGCTAGCGACGAGCAGTACTTC
CASSVAGTASDEQYF
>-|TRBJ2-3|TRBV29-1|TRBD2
TGCAGCGTACAGACTAGCGGGAACACAGATACGCAGTATTTT
CSVQTSGNTDTQYF
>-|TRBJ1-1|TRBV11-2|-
TGTGCCAGCAGCTTAGAGATTCTCAGGGGATTGAACACTGAAGCTTTCTTT
CASSLEILRGLNTEAFF
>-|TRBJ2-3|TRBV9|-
TGTGCCAGCAGCTTACAAAGCACAGATACGCAGTATTTT
CASSLQSTDTQYF
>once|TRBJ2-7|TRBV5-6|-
TGTGCCAGCAGCTTGGAGGTCAGGCCCTACGAGCAGTACTTC
CASSLEVRPYEQYF
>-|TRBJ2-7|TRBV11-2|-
TGTGCCAGCAGCCCTGCCTACGAGCAGTACTTC
CASSPAYEQYF
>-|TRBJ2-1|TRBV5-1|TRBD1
TGCGCCAGCAGCCCCGGACAGGCTGGAAATGAGCAGTTCTTC
CASSPGQAGNEQFF
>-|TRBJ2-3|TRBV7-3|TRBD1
TGTGCCAGCAGCCCTAAAGGGCTGTGGGACAGGGGGCTTGATACGCAGTATTTT
CASSPKGLWDRGLDTQYF
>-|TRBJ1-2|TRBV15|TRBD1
TGTGCCACCAGCAGAGATCGGGGGTATAGGGACAGTCAGAACTATGGCTACACCTTC
CATSRDRGYRDSQNYGYTF
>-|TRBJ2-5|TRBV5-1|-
TGCGCCAGCAGCTCAACCCTACTGACAGTCAAGGGGGAGACCCAGTACTTC
CASSSTLLTVKGETQYF
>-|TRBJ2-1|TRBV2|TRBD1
TGTGCCAGCATCAGCGAGTCGGGACAGGGTCATGAGCAGTTCTTC
CASISESGQGHEQFF
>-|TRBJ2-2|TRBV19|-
TGTGCCAGTACGAGTCGACAGGCCCCCACCGGGGAGCTGTTTTTT
CASTSRQAPTGELFF
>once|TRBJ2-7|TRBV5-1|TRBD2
TGCGCCAGCAGCCGAACTAGCGGGGGTTACGAGCAGTACTTC
CASSRTSGGYEQYF
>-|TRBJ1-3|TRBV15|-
TGTGCCACCAGCAGAGATCCCCATGGAAACACCATATATTTT
CATSRDPHGNTIYF
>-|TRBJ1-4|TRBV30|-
TGTGCCTGGAGCACCCCGGGAACTAATGAAAAACTGTTTTTT
CAWSTPGTNEKLFF
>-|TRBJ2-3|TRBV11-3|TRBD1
TGTGCCAGCAGCCCTGGGACAGGGAGGACAGATACGCAGTATTTT
CASSPGTGRTDTQYF
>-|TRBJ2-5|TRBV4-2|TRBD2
TGTGCCAGCAGCCAAGATCCCCTAGCGGGGGTTTTGACCCAGTACTTC
CASSQDPLAGVLTQYF
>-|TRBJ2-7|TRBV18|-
TGTGCCAGCTCACCAAGGACAGACACCTACGAGCAGTACTTC
CASSPRTDTYEQYF
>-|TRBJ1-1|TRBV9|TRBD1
TGTGCCAGCAGCTTCCGGGACAGGGGGCCGGGGGACACTGAAGCTTTCTTT
CASSFRDRGPGDTEAFF
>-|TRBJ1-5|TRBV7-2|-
TGTGCCAGCAGCTTAGAAGGGAGGGTTTATAGCAATCAGCCCCAGCATTTT
CASSLEGRVYSNQPQHF
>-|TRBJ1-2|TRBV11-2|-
TGTGCCAGCAGACGACAGTTTTCCGAGTTCTATGGCTACACCTTC
CASRRQFSEFYGYTF
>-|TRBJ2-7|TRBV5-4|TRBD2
TGTGCCAGCAGCTTGGCCAGGGGTAGCGGGGGGCAAGAGCAGTACTTC
CASSLARGSGGQEQYF
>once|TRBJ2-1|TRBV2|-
TGTGCCAGCAGGGGGCGCGTGGATGAGCAGTTCTTC
CASRGRVDEQFF
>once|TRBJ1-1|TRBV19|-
TGTGCCAGTAGTACCCCTGGGGCTAACACTGAAGCTTTCTTT
CASSTPGANTEAFF
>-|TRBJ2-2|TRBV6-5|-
TGTGCCAGCAGTTTTTCTACGAACACCGGGGAGCTGTTTTTT
CASSFSTNTGELFF
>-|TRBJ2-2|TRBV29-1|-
TGCAGCGCGCCGACGGGCGGGGAGCTGTTTTTT
CSAPTGGELFF